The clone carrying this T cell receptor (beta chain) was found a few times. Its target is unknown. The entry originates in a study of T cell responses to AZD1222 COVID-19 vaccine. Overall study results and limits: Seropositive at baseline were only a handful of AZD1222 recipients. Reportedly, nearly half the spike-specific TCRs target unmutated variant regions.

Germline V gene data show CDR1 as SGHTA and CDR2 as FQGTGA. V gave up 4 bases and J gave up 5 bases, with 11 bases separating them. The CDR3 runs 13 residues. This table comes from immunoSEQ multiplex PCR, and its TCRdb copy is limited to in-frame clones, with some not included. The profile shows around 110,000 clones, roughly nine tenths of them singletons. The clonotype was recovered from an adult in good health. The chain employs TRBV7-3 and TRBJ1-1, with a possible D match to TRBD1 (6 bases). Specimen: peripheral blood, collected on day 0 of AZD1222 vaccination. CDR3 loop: CASSSTQGTEAFF. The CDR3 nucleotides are TGTGCCAGCAGCTCAACGCAGGGGACTGAAGCTTTCTTT.